The 9 T cell receptor beta chains in this list originate from one sample, sequenced in a study of T cells in Graves' hyperthyroidism and ophthalmopathy. Amplified TCR beta CDR3 regions came from RNA transcripts. HTBI primers were used for first-round RT-PCR of the TCR CDR3. Via MiXCR, TCRdb re-called the multiplex PCR reads, giving one row per CDR3 protein. Of a few hundred thousand distinct CDR3 sequences listed, just under 25% are singletons. Sequencing input: blood. The receptors here all came from a man between 45 and 60 years old with Graves' hyperthyroidism.

A note on this clonotype: A much larger clone differs from this one at a single base, so this may be a read error. V gene TRBV7-8 combines with J gene TRBJ1-3, with TRBD1 matching 7 bases. V gave up 5 bases and J gave up 0 bases; unmatched junction bases: 13. CDR3 length equals 18 residues. Germline lookup yields CDR1 SGHVS and CDR2 FQNEAQ. Here the CDR3 reads CASSRGDSSLLSGNTIYF. CDR3 nucleotide sequence: TGTGCCAGCAGCAGAGGGGACAGTAGCCTACTCTCTGGAAACACCATATATTTT.

The J gene is TRBJ2-1, the V gene TRBV18, with 7 bases identical to TRBD2. In germline, CDR1 is KGHSH, CDR2 LQKENI. This CDR3 is 15 amino acids long. V was clipped by 1 base and J by 4 bases; unmatched bases: 4. In DNA, the CDR3 is TGTGCCAGCTCACCACGGCTAGCGGATTACAATGAGCAGTTCTTC. It encodes CASSPRLADYNEQFF.

The CDR3 region is CSVRDRENTEAFF. CDR3 DNA: TGCAGCGTCCGGGACAGGGAGAACACTGAAGCTTTCTTT. This chain uses TRBV29-1 with TRBJ1-1, with 9 nucleotides matching TRBD1. CDR3 length: 13 amino acids. With V trimmed by 6 bases and J by 1 base, 3 bases remained unmatched. Germline assignment: CDR1 SQVTM and CDR2 ANQGSEA.

The rearrangement joins TRBV6-1 to TRBJ1-1; D perhaps matches TRBD1 (5 bases). This CDR3 contains 15 residues. V was pared by 4 bases and J by 1 base, with 13 bases between. Germline V CDR1 and CDR2: MNHNS, SASEGT. CDR3 sequence (DNA): TGTGCCAGCAGTGCCAGGGCCGTAGGGAACACTGAAGCTTTCTTT. This sequence encodes CASSARAVGNTEAFF.

V is TRBV19 and J is TRBJ2-7, with D maybe TRBD1 (5 bases). V dropped 6 bases and J dropped 9 bases, with 21 bases sitting between them. The CDR3 runs to 14 residues. Germline V gene data show CDR1 as LNHDA and CDR2 as SQIVND (reference sequence). DNA of the CDR3: TGTGCCAGTAGACCAGACAGCACGAACTCAGGGCAGTACTTC. Translating it yields CASRPDSTNSGQYF.

This clonotype was counted between two and nine times. The rearrangement uses TRBV29-1 and TRBJ2-2, with 9 bases lining up with TRBD1. V lost 7 bases and J lost 6; bases outside the gene matches: 9. Germline V gene data show CDR1 as SQVTM and CDR2 as ANQGSEA. CDR3 size: 14 residues. CDR3 sequence: CSAGQGGYAGELFF. The CDR3 DNA reads TGCAGCGCGGGACAGGGAGGTTACGCCGGGGAGCTGTTTTTT.

This clonotype was detected only a few times. The chain carries TRBV20-1 and TRBJ2-5, with 12 bases fitting TRBD2. The germline gives CDR1 DFQATT, CDR2 SNEGSKA (reference sequence). This CDR3 contains 15 residues. V was clipped by 1 base and J by 5 bases; unmatched bases: 5. The CDR3 here is CSARGLAGGFETQYF. The CDR3 DNA reads as TGCAGTGCTAGAGGGCTAGCGGGAGGGTTTGAGACCCAGTACTTC.

The chain has TRBV5-1 and TRBJ2-7; 15 bases match TRBD2. CDR1 is SGHRS, CDR2 YFSETQ, per germline. J gave up 5 bases and V 3 bases, and 3 bases lay outside the gene matches. The length of the CDR3 is 15 residues. The CDR3 sequence: CASSWGLAGGNEQYF. The CDR3 DNA reads TGCGCCAGCAGCTGGGGACTAGCGGGAGGAAACGAGCAGTACTTC. Using reference TRBV5-1 and TRBJ2-7 for the parts outside the CDR3, the full variable domain is KAGVTQTPRYLIKTRGQQVTLSCSPISGHRSVSWYQQTPGQGLQFLFEYFSETQRNKGNFPGRFSGRQFSNSRSEMNVSTLELGDSALYLCASSWGLAGGNEQYFGPGTRLTVT.

This clonotype was picked up many times. The chain is built from TRBV28 and TRBJ2-7; 8 nucleotides align to TRBD2. V dropped 6 bases and J dropped 3; count of bases not matched to a gene: 10. The CDR3 contains 15 residues. Germline V gene data show CDR1 as MDHEN and CDR2 as SYDVKM. DNA for the CDR3: TGTGCCAGCAGCACTAGCGGATTAAACGTCTACGAGCAGTACTTC. Protein sequence: CASSTSGLNVYEQYF.